The source of this T cell receptor beta chain is a study of tumor-infiltrating lymphocytes in primary liver carcinoma. As to this clonotype: The antigen is unknown. An end of the junction does not agree with germline; a read error may underlie this.

Study findings and constraints: In the absence of sorting, bulk samples left CD4+ and CD8+ repertoires uncompared.

The length of the CDR3 is 13 residues. Looked up from germline, CDR1 is SQVTM and CDR2 is ANQGSEA. TCR beta cDNA was prepared out of about 530 ng total RNA by means of a constant-region primer. Three rounds of nested multiplex PCR with slightly modified ARM-PCR produced TCR beta libraries. Investigators reported that the first two PCR rounds, at 10 cycles each, used TRBV1-TRBV30 forward primers with a C-beta reverse primer. MiXCR was run by TCRdb on the multiplex PCR reads, yielding one entry per CDR3 protein. The sample has some 180,000 distinct CDR3 sequences; 50% to 75% are singletons. The study extracted blood RNA from unsorted whole blood and also extracted germline DNA. The authors collected around 3.9 milliliters of peripheral blood before surgery.

Specimen: peripheral blood. The receptor was derived from a man aged 40-49 years with primary liver carcinoma and hepatitis B virus infection. J is TRBJ2-7 and V is TRBV29-1; D is unclear. CDR3 DNA: TGCAGCGTTGTCGCTCAGAGCTCCTGCGAGCAGTACTTC. Translated: CSVVAQSSCEQYF.